The 27 T cell receptor beta chains below come from one sample, sequenced in a study of OX40 agonist ivuxolimab in advanced cancers. Profiled with immunoSEQ multiplex PCR; TCRdb holds only in-frame clones, not every one. In the table there are about 20,000 clones, 70% to 90% of which are singletons. The sequencing here drew on CD4+ or CD8+ T cells sorted from blood, taken in a trial of the OX40 agonist ivuxolimab. The receptors originated from an adult with an advanced solid tumor such as melanoma, head and neck, liver or kidney cancer.

This sequence joins TRBV7-9 and TRBJ1-1; 8 bases match TRBD1. Germline CDR1 reads SEHNR; CDR2 reads FQNEAQ (reference sequence). CDR3 length: 14 amino acids. With V trimmed by 6 bases and J by 0 bases, 3 bases remained unmatched. This CDR3 is CASRMTGVNTEAFF. CDR3 bases: TGTGCCAGCAGGATGACAGGGGTGAACACTGAAGCTTTCTTT.

V gene TRBV15 combines with J gene TRBJ1-2; D may be TRBD1 (6 bases). This CDR3 has 14 residues. V lost 3 bases, J lost 4 bases, and 12 bases lay in between. CDR1 and CDR2 (germline): LNHNV, YYDKDF (reference sequence). CDR3: CATSSRGSFYGYTF. The CDR3 DNA follows: TGTGCCACCAGCAGCAGGGGCTCTTTCTATGGCTACACCTTC.

In nucleotides, the CDR3 is TGTGCCAGCAGGCCCGGGTTGAACACTGAAGCTTTCTTT. Encoded protein: CASRPGLNTEAFF. The rearrangement uses TRBV27 and TRBJ1-1; D unresolved. Looked up from germline, CDR1 is MNHEY and CDR2 is SMNVEV (reference sequence). The CDR3 totals 13 residues. Trimming shortened V by 6 bases and J by 0 bases, and 8 bases separated the two germline ends.

The gene calls are TRBV6-5 and TRBJ1-3; 7 positions agree with TRBD1. Germline CDR1 reads MNHEY; CDR2 reads SVGAGI. The length of the CDR3 is 16 residues. V shed 4 bases, J shed 1 base, and the junction held 7 bases outside the gene matches. The CDR3 DNA sequence: TGTGCCAGCAGTTGGATCCTGGGACAGTCTGGAAACACCATATATTTT. It specifies CASSWILGQSGNTIYF.

The chain recombines TRBV27 with TRBJ2-6, with 10 bases fitting TRBD1. The CDR3 spans 18 residues. The germline gives CDR1 MNHEY, CDR2 SMNVEV (reference sequence). V was pared by 0 bases and J by 2 bases, with 4 bases of the junction left unmatched. CDR3 DNA: TGTGCCAGCAGTTTATCAGGGACAGGGGAGACTGGGGCCAACGTCCTGACTTTC. This encodes CASSLSGTGETGANVLTF.

The CDR3 loop reads CASSEYGVSLTEAFF. DNA of the CDR3: TGTGCCAGCAGTGAATATGGGGTTTCGTTAACTGAAGCTTTCTTT. This chain links TRBV25-1 with TRBJ1-1; no reliable D call. Trimming took off 0 bases at V and 5 bases at J, with 13 bases between the two ends. The CDR3 sequence is 15 residues long. Germline V lookup: CDR1 MGHDK, CDR2 SYGVNS.

This chain links TRBV29-1 with TRBJ2-7; no reliable D call. Germline V lookup: CDR1 SQVTM, CDR2 ANQGSEA. Trimming removed 0 bases from V and 3 bases from J, with 3 bases in between. The CDR3 runs to 11 residues. The CDR3 loop is CSVEENYEQYF. The CDR3 nucleotides are TGCAGCGTTGAAGAAAACTACGAGCAGTACTTC.

The V gene is TRBV5-1, the J gene TRBJ2-7, with TRBD1 identical over 10 bases. Germline trimming cut 4 bases from V and 5 bases from J; bases unmatched to any gene: 6. This CDR3 contains 14 residues. The V gene's germline CDR1 is SGHRS and CDR2 YFSETQ. CDR3 in DNA: TGCGCCAGCAGCACGGGACAGGGGTGGGACGAGCAGTACTTC. Its protein is CASSTGQGWDEQYF.

This clone was recorded a few times. At the DNA level, this CDR3 is encoded by other sequences in the same sample as well. The CDR3 loop is CASSFGTNTEAFF. The CDR3 DNA is TGTGCCAGCAGCTTCGGGACAAACACTGAAGCTTTCTTT. J is TRBJ1-1 and V is TRBV5-6; the D gene is possibly TRBD1 (6 bases). The CDR3 spans 13 residues. V was clipped by 2 bases and J by 2 bases, with 7 bases between them. Germline V lookup: CDR1 SGHDT, CDR2 YYEEEE.

The chain has TRBV30 and TRBJ2-3; D perhaps matches TRBD1 (6 bases). Trimming pared 6 bases from V and 1 base from J, leaving 11 bases between. Germline V gene sequence: CDR1 GTSNPN, CDR2 SVGIG (reference sequence). The CDR3 spans 13 residues. DNA of the CDR3: TGTGCCTGCCACAAGGGGGGCACAGATACGCAGTATTTT. This translates into CACHKGGTDTQYF.

This chain connects TRBV6-1 to TRBJ2-2; D is possibly TRBD1 or TRBD2 (6 bases each). The V and J ends lost 6 bases and 5 bases respectively, with 10 bases between them. The germline gives CDR1 MNHNS, CDR2 SASEGT. The CDR3 totals 13 residues. CDR3 coding DNA: TGTGCCAGCAGGGAGGGGGAAACCGGGGAGCTGTTTTTT. Protein product: CASREGETGELFF.

The rearrangement joins TRBV27 to TRBJ2-5; D gene unclear. V was trimmed by 5 bases and J by 2 bases, leaving 6 bases between them. CDR1 is MNHEY, CDR2 SMNVEV, per germline (reference sequence). The CDR3 contains 12 residues. The CDR3 DNA follows: TGTGCCAGCAGTCCACCTCAAGAGACCCAGTACTTC. Its protein is CASSPPQETQYF.

The chain uses TRBV23-1 and TRBJ2-7; the D is unclear. TRBV23-1 is marked as an open reading frame, function uncertain. Between the trimmed V and J ends, which lost 8 bases and 5 bases, there was a span of 28 bases. CDR3 length equals 17 residues. CDR3 sequence: CASYHGPRRPPNDEQYF. The CDR3 DNA reads TGCGCCAGCTATCATGGCCCGCGTCGACCCCCGAACGACGAGCAGTACTTC.

The chain carries TRBV19 and TRBJ2-7, with 8 bases lining up with TRBD1. The CDR3 is 16 amino acids. Losses at the gene ends were 3 bases for V and 2 bases for J; bases not matched to a gene: 9. CDR1 is LNHDA and CDR2 is SQIVND in the germline V gene (reference sequence). Here the CDR3 reads CASSIRAGGPTYEQYF. The CDR3, as DNA: TGTGCCAGTAGTATTCGGGCAGGGGGCCCTACCTACGAGCAGTACTTC. Together with reference TRBV19 and TRBJ2-7, the CDR3 gives the full variable domain: DGGITQSPKYLFRKEGQNVTLSCEQNLNHDAMYWYRQDPGQGLRLIYYSQIVNDFQKGDIAEGYSVSREKKESFPLTVTSAQKNPTAFYLCASSIRAGGPTYEQYFGPGTRLTVT.

V and J are TRBV29-1 and TRBJ2-1; D gene uncertain. The germline gives CDR1 SQVTM, CDR2 ANQGSEA. The CDR3 length is 12 residues. V was cut by 0 bases and J by 3 bases, with 3 bases left in between. CDR3 bases: TGCAGCGTTGAAGATGGCTACAATGAGCAGTTCTTC. It is translated as CSVEDGYNEQFF.

This chain connects TRBV7-2 to TRBJ2-7; 10 nucleotides align to TRBD2. The V segment lost 3 bases and the J segment 3 bases; nucleotides outside the gene matches: 5. Germline-derived CDR1 and CDR2 are SGHTA and FQGNSA. The CDR3 spans 15 residues. The CDR3 DNA reads TGTGCCAGCAGCTTCCTGTCTAGCGGGAGCTACGAGCAGTACTTC. This codes for CASSFLSSGSYEQYF.

This sequence joins TRBV15 and TRBJ2-1; 8 nucleotides align to TRBD2. Germline CDR1 LNHNV, CDR2 YYDKDF (reference sequence). The trim removed 3 bases at V and 5 bases at J, leaving 12 bases unmatched. This CDR3 has 17 amino acids. This CDR3 is CATSRVSGTRKDNEQFF. As DNA, the CDR3 is TGTGCCACCAGCAGGGTATCCGGGACTAGGAAGGACAATGAGCAGTTCTTC.

This chain uses TRBV5-6 with TRBJ2-7; D could derive from TRBD1 or TRBD2 (5 bases each). Trimming stripped 4 bases from V and 5 bases from J, with 19 bases between. Germline assignment: CDR1 SGHDT and CDR2 YYEEEE. This CDR3 region has 15 residues. The CDR3 bases are TGTGCCAGCAGCATAGGGACCCTTGCATACGACGAGCAGTACTTC. This encodes CASSIGTLAYDEQYF.

V gene TRBV18 combines with J gene TRBJ2-2, with TRBD2 matching over 7 bases. V dropped 0 bases and J dropped 5; count of bases not matched to a gene: 3. The CDR3 is made up of 15 amino acids. Germline assignment: CDR1 KGHSH and CDR2 LQKENI. Here the CDR3 reads CASSPPGGWTGELFF. The CDR3 DNA follows: TGTGCCAGCTCACCACCGGGAGGGTGGACCGGGGAGCTGTTTTTT.

V is TRBV13 and J is TRBJ2-7; possible D gene TRBD2, 5 bases. The CDR3 is 17 residues long. The ends were cut back, 2 bases at V and 0 bases at J, with 17 bases in the middle. Germline V gene sequence: CDR1 PRHDT, CDR2 FYEKMQ (reference sequence). The CDR3 region is CASSLNDERPNSYEQYF. DNA of the CDR3: TGTGCCAGCAGCTTAAACGACGAGCGGCCAAACTCCTACGAGCAGTACTTC.

The chain couples TRBV5-4 to TRBJ2-5, with 10 nucleotides matching TRBD2. Germline loops: CDR1 SGHNT, CDR2 YYREEE (reference sequence). This CDR3 spans 15 amino acids. DNA for the CDR3: TGTGCTCTGAGGGCCAGCGGGGGGGTCGAAGAGACCCAGTACTTC. Its translation is CALRASGGVEETQYF.

This CDR3 is CASSLGLGGTYEQYF. CDR3 coding DNA: TGCGCCAGCAGCTTGGGGCTAGGAGGTACCTACGAGCAGTACTTC. This rearrangement joins TRBV5-1 to TRBJ2-7; the D gene is possibly TRBD2 (5 bases). V lost 0 bases to trimming and J lost 2 bases, with 12 bases between them. The length of the CDR3 is 15 residues. Per the germline V gene, CDR1 is SGHRS and CDR2 is YFSETQ.

V gene TRBV28 combines with J gene TRBJ2-5, with TRBD2 matching 8 bases. Germline CDR1 and CDR2: MDHEN and SYDVKM. CDR3 size: 18 residues. J lost 0 bases, V lost 5 bases, and 14 bases had no gene match. CDR3: CASSGGLAGVRYQETQYF. CDR3 bases: TGTGCCAGCAGTGGCGGACTAGCAGGGGTAAGGTACCAAGAGACCCAGTACTTC.

This chain joins TRBV9 and TRBJ2-7; 8 bases agree with TRBD2. V was clipped by 3 bases and J by 2 bases; unmatched bases: 7. This CDR3 has 15 residues. Germline loops: CDR1 SGDLS, CDR2 YYNGEE. CDR3 loop: CASSATSGPTYEQYF. The CDR3, as DNA: TGTGCCAGCAGCGCCACTAGCGGACCTACCTACGAGCAGTACTTC.

The rearrangement uses TRBV29-1 and TRBJ2-2, with TRBD1 matching over 7 bases. V was pared by 6 bases and J by 0 bases, with 4 bases of the junction left unmatched. The CDR3 length is 14 residues. The germline V gene has CDR1 SQVTM and CDR2 ANQGSEA. The CDR3 coding sequence is TGCAGCGTCGCCGGGACAGCGAACACCGGGGAGCTGTTTTTT. This codes for CSVAGTANTGELFF.

J is TRBJ2-7 and V is TRBV19; D may match TRBD1 or TRBD2 (5 bases each). The CDR3 covers 12 residues. Trimming cost V 5 bases and J 5 bases, with 10 bases left between them. From germline, CDR1 is LNHDA and CDR2 SQIVND (reference sequence). In nucleotides, the CDR3 is TGTGCCAGTAGTTTGGGGGAGAACGAGCAGTACTTC. Translation gives CASSLGENEQYF.

The chain has TRBV12-5 and TRBJ2-7, with TRBD2 identical over 15 bases. The CDR3 loop spans 20 amino acids. Trimming took 3 bases from V and 5 from J; bases not matched to a gene: 17. Germline V gene data show CDR1 as LGHNT and CDR2 as FRNRAP. The CDR3 DNA follows: TGTGCTAGTGGTTTTCCGGGACTAGCGGGAGGTATTGGAGGTCGCCACGAGCAGTACTTC. It translates to CASGFPGLAGGIGGRHEQYF.